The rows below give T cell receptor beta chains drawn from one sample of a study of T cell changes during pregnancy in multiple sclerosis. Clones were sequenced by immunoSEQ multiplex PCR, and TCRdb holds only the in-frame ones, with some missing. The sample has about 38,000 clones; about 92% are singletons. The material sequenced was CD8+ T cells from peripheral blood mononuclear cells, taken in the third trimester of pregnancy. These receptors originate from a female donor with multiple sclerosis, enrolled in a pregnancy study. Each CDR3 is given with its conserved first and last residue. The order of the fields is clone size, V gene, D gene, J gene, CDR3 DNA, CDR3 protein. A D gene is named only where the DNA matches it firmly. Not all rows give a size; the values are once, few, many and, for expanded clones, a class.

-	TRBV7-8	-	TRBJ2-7	TGTGCCAGCAGCTTAACAGGAGCCTCCTACGAGCAGTACTTC	CASSLTGASYEQYF
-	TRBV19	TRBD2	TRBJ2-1	TGTGCCAGTAGTATAGGAGGACTAGCGGGGGGGTTTGTTTACCGCCCCAATGAGCAGTTCTTC	CASSIGGLAGGFVYRPNEQFF
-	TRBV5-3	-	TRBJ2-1	TGTGCCAGAAGCTTGGTTCAGGGCCCCCAATCTTACAATGAGCAGTTCTTC	CARSLVQGPQSYNEQFF
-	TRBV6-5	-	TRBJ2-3	TGTGCCAGCAGGACCACGGGTACGCAGTATTTT	CASRTTGTQYF
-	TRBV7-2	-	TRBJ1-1	TGTGCCAGCAGCCGACCTGGCTCAGGGAAGGCTGAAGCTTTCTTT	CASSRPGSGKAEAFF
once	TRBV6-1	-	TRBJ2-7	TGTGCCAGCAGTGAATCGACTGCAGGGGAAGGACCCTACGAGCAGTACTTC	CASSESTAGEGPYEQYF
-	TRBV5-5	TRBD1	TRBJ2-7	TGTGCCAGCAGCTTCGGACAGGAGATTGACGAGCAGTACTTC	CASSFGQEIDEQYF
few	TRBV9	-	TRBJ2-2	TGTGCCAGCAGCGTAGTGCAGGGGTACGGCACCGGGGAGCTGTTTTTT	CASSVVQGYGTGELFF
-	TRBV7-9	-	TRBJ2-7	TGTGCCAGCAGCCCGGCCCCCGGACAAACCTACGAGCAGTACTTC	CASSPAPGQTYEQYF
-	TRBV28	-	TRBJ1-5	TGTGCCAGCAGTTTAAGCACTCGGGGGCCCCAGCATTTT	CASSLSTRGPQHF
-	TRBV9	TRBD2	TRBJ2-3	TGTGCCAGCAGCGCCGAGGGTGGGGGGGCAGATACGCAGTATTTT	CASSAEGGGADTQYF
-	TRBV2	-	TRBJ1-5	TGTGCCAGCAGTGAAACACAGAATCAGCCCCAGCATTTT	CASSETQNQPQHF
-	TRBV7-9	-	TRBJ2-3	TGTGCCAGCAACGGATGGGAGGACACAGATACGCAGTATTTT	CASNGWEDTDTQYF
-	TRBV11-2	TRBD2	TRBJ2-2	TGTGCCAGCAGCTTATGGACTAGTTTGACCGGGGAGCTGTTTTTT	CASSLWTSLTGELFF
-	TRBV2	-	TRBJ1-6	TGTGCCAGCAGCGGGGGGGCCTTTTATTCACCCCTCCACTTT	CASSGGAFYSPLHF
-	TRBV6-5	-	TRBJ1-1	TGTGCCAGCAGTTCCCGGGTCAACACTGAAGCTTTCTTT	CASSSRVNTEAFF
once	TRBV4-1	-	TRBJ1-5	TGCGCCAGCGATAACGGGGGAAGCAATCAGCCCCAGCATTTT	CASDNGGSNQPQHF
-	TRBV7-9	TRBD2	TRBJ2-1	TGTGCCAGCAGCCTGAGCGGGGGGGCCCTCTCCTACAATGAGCAGTTCTTC	CASSLSGGALSYNEQFF
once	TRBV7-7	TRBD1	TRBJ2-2	TGTGCTAGCAGCACCTCAACTGGACAGGGGGCTTACACCGGGGAGCTGTTTTTT	CASSTSTGQGAYTGELFF
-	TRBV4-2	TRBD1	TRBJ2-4	TGTGCCAGCAGCCAAGATGAGACAGGGGGCTTAGCCAAAAACATTCAGTACTTC	CASSQDETGGLAKNIQYF
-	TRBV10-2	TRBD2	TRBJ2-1	TGCGCCAGCAGTGCTACTAGCGGGTTTCTTTACAATGAGCAGTTCTTC	CASSATSGFLYNEQFF
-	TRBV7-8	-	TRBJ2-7	TGTGCCAGCAGCTTAGATGAGACAGAGTCCTACGAGCAGTACTTC	CASSLDETESYEQYF
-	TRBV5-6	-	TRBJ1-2	TGTGCCAGCAGCTTAGGGACACTGACGGGCTACACCTTC	CASSLGTLTGYTF
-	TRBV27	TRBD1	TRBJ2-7	TGTGCCAGCAGTTTAACAGGGGGCTACTCCTACGAGCAGTACTTC	CASSLTGGYSYEQYF
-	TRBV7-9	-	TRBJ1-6	TGTGCCAGCGGACTAATGGATAATTCACCCCTCCACTTT	CASGLMDNSPLHF
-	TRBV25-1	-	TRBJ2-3	TGTGCCAGCAGTGAATTTGCGGGGAGCCTCACAGATACGCAGTATTTT	CASSEFAGSLTDTQYF
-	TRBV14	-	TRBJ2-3	TGTGCCAGCAGCCACCTCTTATCAGATACGCAGTATTTT	CASSHLLSDTQYF
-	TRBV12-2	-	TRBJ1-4	TGTGCAAGTCGCCAAGGGGTTCATGAAAAACTGTTTTTT	CASRQGVHEKLFF
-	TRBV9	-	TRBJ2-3	TGTGCCAGCAGCAAATCGGGAACCCCTAGCACAGATACGCAGTATTTT	CASSKSGTPSTDTQYF
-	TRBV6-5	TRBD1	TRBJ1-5	TGTGCCAGCAGCGGGACAGGGTTCAGTCAGCCCCAGCATTTT	CASSGTGFSQPQHF
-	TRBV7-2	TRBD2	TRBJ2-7	TGTGCCAGCAGCTGGGAGGGAAGCTCCTACGAGCAGTACTTC	CASSWEGSSYEQYF
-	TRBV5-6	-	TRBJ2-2	TGTGCCAGCAGCTTGGGGACTTCACCCCGGGAGCTGTTTTTT	CASSLGTSPRELFF
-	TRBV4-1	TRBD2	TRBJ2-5	TGCGCCAGCAGCGGGACTAGCGGTGCACAAGAGACCCAGTACTTC	CASSGTSGAQETQYF
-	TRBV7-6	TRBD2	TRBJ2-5	TGTGCCAGCAGCGAAATCCCGGGACGGGGGGGCCCGACGGCCACAAAAGAGACCCAGTACTTC	CASSEIPGRGGPTATKETQYF
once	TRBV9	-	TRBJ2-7	TGTGCCAGCAGCGTAGCCCCGGACAGTACCTACGAGCAGTACTTC	CASSVAPDSTYEQYF
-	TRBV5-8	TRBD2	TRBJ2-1	TGTGCCAGCAGCTCGGGGGGGGCCTCCTACAATGAGCAGTTCTTC	CASSSGGASYNEQFF
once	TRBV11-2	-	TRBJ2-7	TGTGCCAGCTCGCCGGCAGGCTGGACCTACGAGCAGTACTTC	CASSPAGWTYEQYF